This TCR beta chain is drawn from a study of blood T cell repertoires in COVID-19. Study-wide context: COVID-19 samples, acute and convalescent, were from the United States, Italy and Spain.

TCRdb keeps only in-frame clones here, not all; method: immunoSEQ multiplex PCR. Of 100,000 to 150,000 clones listed, around 90% are singletons. With 7 bases removed from V and 0 bases from J, the gap between germline ends came to 13 bases. This CDR3 is built from 15 residues. Per germline, CDR1 MDHEN and CDR2 SYDVKM. This receptor was identified in a human donor in a cohort sampled during active COVID-19. Sequenced material: peripheral blood. The V gene is TRBV28, the J gene TRBJ1-5; possibly TRBD1 for D (5 bases). The CDR3 DNA sequence: TGTGCCAGCAACCCCCGACAGTATAGCAATCAGCCCCAGCATTTT. It specifies CASNPRQYSNQPQHF. Full variable domain (rest looked up from reference TRBV28 and TRBJ1-5): DVKVTQSSRYLVKRTGEKVFLECVQDMDHENMFWYRQDPGLGLRLIYFSYDVKMKEKGDIPEGYSVSREKKERFSLILESASTNQTSMYLCASNPRQYSNQPQHFGDGTRLSIL.